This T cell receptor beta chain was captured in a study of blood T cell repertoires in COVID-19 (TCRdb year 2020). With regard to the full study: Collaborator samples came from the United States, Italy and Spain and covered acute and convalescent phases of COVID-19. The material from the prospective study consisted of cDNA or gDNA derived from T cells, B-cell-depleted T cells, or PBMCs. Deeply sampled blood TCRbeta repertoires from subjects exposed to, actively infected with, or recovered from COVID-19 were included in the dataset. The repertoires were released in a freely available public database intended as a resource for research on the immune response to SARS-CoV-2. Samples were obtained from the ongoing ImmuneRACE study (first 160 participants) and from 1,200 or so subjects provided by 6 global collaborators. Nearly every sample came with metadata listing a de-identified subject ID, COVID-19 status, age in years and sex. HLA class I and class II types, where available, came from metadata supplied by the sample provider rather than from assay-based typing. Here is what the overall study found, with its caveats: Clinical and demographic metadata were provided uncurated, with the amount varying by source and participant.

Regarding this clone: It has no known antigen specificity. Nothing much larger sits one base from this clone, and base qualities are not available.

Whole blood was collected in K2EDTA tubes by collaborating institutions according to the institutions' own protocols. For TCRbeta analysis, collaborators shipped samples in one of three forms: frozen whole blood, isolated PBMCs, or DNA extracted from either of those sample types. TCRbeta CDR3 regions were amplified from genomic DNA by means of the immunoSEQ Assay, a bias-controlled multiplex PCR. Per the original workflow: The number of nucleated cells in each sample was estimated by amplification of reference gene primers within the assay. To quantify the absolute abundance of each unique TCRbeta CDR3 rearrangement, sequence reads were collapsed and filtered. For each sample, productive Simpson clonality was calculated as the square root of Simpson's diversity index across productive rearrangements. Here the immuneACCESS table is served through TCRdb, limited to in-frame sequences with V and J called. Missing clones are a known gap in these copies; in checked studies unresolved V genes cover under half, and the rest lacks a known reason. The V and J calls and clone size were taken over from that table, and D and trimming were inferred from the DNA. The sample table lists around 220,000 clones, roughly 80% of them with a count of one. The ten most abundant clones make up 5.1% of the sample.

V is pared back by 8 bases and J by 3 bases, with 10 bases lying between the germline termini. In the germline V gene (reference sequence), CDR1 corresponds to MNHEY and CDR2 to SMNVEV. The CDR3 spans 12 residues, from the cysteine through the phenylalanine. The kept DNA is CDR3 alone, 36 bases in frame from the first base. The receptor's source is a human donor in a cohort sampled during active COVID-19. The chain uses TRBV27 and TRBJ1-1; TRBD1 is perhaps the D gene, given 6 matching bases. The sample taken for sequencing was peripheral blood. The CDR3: CASGGRYTEAFF. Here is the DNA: TGTGCCAGCGGGGGCAGGTACACTGAAGCTTTCTTT.